This T cell receptor (beta chain) originates from a study of blood T cell repertoires in COVID-19. Study in general: PBMCs, B-cell-depleted T cells, or T cells provided the cDNA or gDNA that made up the material.

The authors' processing: Reference gene primer amplification gave estimated nucleated cell counts. Generated by immunoSEQ multiplex PCR, the TCRdb table keeps only in-frame clones and is missing some. V, J and clone size derive from that table, while D and trimming were established from the DNA sequence. The sample has around 150,000 clones; roughly 93% are singletons. V lost 7 bases and J lost 5; bases outside the gene matches: 5. The CDR3 has 13 residues. This clonotype originated in a woman aged 45 to 65 with acute or convalescent COVID-19. Sequencing was performed on peripheral blood. This chain joins TRBV12-3 or TRBV12-4 and TRBJ1-2, with TRBD1 matching 9 bases. The CDR3 loop is CASTLTGGYGYTF. The DNA for the CDR3 is TGTGCCAGCACCTTGACAGGGGGATATGGCTACACCTTC.